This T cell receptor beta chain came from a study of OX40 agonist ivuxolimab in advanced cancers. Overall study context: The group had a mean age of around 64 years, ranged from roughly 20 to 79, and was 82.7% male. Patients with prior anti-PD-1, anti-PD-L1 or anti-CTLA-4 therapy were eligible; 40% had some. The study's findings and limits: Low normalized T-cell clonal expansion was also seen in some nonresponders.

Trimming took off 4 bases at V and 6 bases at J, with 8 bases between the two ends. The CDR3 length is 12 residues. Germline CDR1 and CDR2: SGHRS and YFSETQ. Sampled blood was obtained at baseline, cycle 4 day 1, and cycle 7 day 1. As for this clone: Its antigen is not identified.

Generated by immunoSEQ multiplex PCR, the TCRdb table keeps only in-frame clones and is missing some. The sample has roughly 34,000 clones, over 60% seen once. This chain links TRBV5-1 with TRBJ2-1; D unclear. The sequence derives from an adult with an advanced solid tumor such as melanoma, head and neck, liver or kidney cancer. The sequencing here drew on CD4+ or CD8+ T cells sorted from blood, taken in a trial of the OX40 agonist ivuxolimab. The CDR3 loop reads CASSRSGNEQFF. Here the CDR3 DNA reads TGCGCCAGCAGCCGGTCGGGCAATGAGCAGTTCTTC.